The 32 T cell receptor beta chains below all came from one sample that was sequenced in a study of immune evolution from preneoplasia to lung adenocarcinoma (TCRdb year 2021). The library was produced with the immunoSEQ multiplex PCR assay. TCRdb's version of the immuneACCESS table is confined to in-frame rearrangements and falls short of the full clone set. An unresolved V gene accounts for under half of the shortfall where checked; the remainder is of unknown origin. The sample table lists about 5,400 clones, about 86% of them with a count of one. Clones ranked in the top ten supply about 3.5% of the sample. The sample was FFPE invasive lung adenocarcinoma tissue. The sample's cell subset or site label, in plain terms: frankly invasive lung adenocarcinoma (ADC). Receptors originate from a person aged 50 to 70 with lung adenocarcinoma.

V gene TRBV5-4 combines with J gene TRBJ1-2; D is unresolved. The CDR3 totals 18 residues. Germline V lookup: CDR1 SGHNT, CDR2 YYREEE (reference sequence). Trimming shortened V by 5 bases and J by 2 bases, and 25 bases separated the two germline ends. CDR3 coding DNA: TGTGCCAGCAGTCCCTATGGCTACACCGGCATCTTGAACTATGGCTACACCTTC. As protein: CASSPYGYTGILNYGYTF.

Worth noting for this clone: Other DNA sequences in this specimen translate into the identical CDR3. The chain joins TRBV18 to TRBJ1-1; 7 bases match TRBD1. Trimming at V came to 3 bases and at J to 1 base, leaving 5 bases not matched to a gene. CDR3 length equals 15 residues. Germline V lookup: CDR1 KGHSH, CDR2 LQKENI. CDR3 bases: TGTGCCAGCTCACCCCGGGACAGTAGGAACACTGAAGCTTTCTTT. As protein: CASSPRDSRNTEAFF.

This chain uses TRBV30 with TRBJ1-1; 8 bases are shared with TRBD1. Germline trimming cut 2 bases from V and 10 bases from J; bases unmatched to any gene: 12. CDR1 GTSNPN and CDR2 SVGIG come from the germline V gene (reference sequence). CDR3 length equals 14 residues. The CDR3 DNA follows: TGTGCCTGGAGTCCGACCCGGGACAGGCTTCTAGCTTTCTTT. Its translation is CAWSPTRDRLLAFF.

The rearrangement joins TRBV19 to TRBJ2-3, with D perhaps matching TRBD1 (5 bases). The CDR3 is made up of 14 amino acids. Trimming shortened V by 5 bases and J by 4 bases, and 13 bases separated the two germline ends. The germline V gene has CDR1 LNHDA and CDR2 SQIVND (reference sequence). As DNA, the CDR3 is TGTGCCAGTAGTGCCGCAGGGTACGCAGATACGCAGTATTTT. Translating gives CASSAAGYADTQYF.

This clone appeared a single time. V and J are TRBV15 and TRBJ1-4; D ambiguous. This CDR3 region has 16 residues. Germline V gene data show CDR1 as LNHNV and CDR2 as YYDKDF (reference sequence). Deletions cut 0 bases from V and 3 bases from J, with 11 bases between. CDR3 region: CATSRDWINPNEKLFF. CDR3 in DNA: TGTGCCACCAGCAGAGATTGGATTAATCCTAATGAAAAACTGTTTTTT.

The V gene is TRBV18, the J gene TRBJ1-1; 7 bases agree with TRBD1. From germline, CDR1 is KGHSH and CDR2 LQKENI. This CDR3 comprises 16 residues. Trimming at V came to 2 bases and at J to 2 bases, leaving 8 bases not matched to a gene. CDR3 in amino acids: CASSPGGVGGNTEAFF. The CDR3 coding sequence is TGTGCCAGCTCACCAGGGGGCGTAGGGGGCAACACTGAAGCTTTCTTT.

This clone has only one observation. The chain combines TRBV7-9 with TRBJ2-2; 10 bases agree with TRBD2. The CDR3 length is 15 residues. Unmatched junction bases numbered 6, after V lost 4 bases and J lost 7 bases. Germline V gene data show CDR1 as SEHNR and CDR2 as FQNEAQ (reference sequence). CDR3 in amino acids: CASSYSGRAFGELFF. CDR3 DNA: TGTGCCAGCAGCTACAGCGGGAGGGCCTTCGGGGAGCTGTTTTTT.

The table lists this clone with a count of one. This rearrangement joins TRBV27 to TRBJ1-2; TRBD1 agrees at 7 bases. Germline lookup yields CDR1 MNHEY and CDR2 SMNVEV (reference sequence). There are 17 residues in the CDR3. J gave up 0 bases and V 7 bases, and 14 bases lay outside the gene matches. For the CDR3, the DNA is TGTGCCAGCACCCGATTCGTTGGCGGGACAGCTAACTATGGCTACACCTTC. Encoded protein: CASTRFVGGTANYGYTF.

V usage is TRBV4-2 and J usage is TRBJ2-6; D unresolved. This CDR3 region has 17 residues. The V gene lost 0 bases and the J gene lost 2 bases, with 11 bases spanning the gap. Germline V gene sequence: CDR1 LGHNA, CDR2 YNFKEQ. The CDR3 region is CASSQDRPPTGANVLTF. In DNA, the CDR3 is TGTGCCAGCAGCCAAGATCGACCCCCTACTGGGGCCAACGTCCTGACTTTC.

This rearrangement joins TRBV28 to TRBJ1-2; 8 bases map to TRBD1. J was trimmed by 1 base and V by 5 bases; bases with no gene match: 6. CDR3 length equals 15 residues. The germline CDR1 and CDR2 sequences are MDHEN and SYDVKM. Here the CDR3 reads CASSQQGGRNYGYTF. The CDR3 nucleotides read TGTGCCAGCAGTCAACAGGGGGGCCGTAACTATGGCTACACCTTC.

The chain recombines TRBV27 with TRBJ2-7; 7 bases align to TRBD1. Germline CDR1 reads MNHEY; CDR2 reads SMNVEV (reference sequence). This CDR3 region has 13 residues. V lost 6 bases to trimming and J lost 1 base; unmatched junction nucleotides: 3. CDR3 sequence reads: CASRPTGSYEQYF. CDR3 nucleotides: TGTGCCAGCAGACCGACAGGGTCCTACGAGCAGTACTTC.

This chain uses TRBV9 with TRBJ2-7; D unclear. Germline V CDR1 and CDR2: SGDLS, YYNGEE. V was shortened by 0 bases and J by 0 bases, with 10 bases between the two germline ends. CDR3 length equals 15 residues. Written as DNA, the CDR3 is TGTGCCAGCAGCGTAGGACTCGCGGACTCCTACGAGCAGTACTTC. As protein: CASSVGLADSYEQYF. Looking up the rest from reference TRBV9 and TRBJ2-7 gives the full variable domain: DSGVTQTPKHLITATGQRVTLRCSPRSGDLSVYWYQQSLDQGLQFLIQYYNGEERAKGNILERFSAQQFPDLHSELNLSSLELGDSALYFCASSVGLADSYEQYFGPGTRLTVT.

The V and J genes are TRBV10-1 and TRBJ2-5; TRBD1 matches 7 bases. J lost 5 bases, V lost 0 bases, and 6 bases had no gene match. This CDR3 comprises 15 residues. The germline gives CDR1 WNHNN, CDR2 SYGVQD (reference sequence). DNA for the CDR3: TGCGCCAGCAGTGAGTCAACAGGGGTTTGGGAGACCCAGTACTTC. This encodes CASSESTGVWETQYF.

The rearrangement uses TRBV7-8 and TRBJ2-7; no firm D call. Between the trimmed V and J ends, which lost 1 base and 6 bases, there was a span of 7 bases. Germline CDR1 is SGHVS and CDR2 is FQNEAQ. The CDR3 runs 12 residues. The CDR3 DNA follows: TGTGCCAGCAGCTTAGACGTCTCCGAGCAGTACTTC. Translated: CASSLDVSEQYF.

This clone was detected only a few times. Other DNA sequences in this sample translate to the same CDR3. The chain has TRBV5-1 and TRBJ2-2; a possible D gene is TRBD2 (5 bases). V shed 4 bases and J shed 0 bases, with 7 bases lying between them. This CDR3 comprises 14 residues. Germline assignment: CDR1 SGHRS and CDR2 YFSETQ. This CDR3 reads CASSSGANTGELFF. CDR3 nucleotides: TGCGCCAGCAGCAGCGGTGCGAACACCGGGGAGCTGTTTTTT.

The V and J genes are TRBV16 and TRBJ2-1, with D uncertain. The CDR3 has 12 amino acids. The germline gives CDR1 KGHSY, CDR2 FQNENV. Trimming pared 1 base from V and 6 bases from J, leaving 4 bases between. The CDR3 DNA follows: TGTGCCAGCAGCCAATACGCCAATGAGCAGTTCTTC. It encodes CASSQYANEQFF.

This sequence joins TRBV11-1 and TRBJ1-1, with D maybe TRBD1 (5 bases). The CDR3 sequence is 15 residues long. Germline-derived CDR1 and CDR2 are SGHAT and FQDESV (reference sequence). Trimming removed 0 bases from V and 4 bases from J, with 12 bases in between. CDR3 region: CASSLAGGIGTEAFF. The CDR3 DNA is TGTGCCAGCAGCTTAGCGGGGGGAATCGGCACTGAAGCTTTCTTT. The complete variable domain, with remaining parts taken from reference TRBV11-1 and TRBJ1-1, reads EAEVAQSPRYKITEKSQAVAFWCDPISGHATLYWYRQILGQGPELLVQFQDESVVDDSQLPKDRFSAERLKGVDSTLKIQPAELGDSAMYLCASSLAGGIGTEAFFGQGTRLTVV.

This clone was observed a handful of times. The CDR3 sequence is CASNGQMNTEAFF. The CDR3 region has the DNA TGTGCCAGCAATGGACAGATGAACACTGAAGCTTTCTTT. V gene TRBV2 combines with J gene TRBJ1-1, with D possibly matching TRBD1 (6 bases). Trimming cost V 7 bases and J 0 bases, with 9 bases left between them. Germline V CDR1 and CDR2: SNHLY, FYNNEI. The CDR3 consists of 13 residues.

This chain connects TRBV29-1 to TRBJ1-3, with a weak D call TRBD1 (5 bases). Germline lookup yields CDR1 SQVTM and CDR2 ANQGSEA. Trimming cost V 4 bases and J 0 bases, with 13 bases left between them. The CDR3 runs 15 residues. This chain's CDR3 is CSVVPRQGSGNTIYF. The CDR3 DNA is TGCAGCGTTGTTCCTCGGCAGGGCTCTGGAAACACCATATATTTT.

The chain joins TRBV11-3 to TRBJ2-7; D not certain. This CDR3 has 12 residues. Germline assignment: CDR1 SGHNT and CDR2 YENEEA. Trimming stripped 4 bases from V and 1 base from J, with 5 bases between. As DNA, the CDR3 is TGTGCCAGCAGCTGGGAATCCTACGAGCAGTACTTC. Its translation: CASSWESYEQYF.

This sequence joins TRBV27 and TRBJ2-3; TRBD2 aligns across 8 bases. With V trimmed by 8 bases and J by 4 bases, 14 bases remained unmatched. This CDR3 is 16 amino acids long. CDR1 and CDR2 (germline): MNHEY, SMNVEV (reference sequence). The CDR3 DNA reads TGTGCCAGCTCTTTGGGGGGCGGGAGGAGGGCAGATACGCAGTATTTT. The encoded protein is CASSLGGGRRADTQYF.

For the CDR3, the DNA is TGCGCCAGCACCCGTAGGGAGCTAGCGGGAGGAAGGGGGACCGGGGAGCTGTTTTTT. It encodes CASTRRELAGGRGTGELFF. The V and J genes are TRBV4-1 and TRBJ2-2, with 11 bases that match TRBD2. The CDR3 spans 19 residues. Germline lookup yields CDR1 MGHRA and CDR2 YSYEKL. The junction had 18 bases not matched to a gene; V was cut back by 7 bases and J by 5 bases.

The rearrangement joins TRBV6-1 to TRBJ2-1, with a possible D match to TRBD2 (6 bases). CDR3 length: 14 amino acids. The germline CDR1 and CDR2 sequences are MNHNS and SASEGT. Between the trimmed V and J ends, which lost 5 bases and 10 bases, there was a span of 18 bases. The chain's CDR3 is CASSRREKVGEQFF. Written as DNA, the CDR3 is TGTGCCAGCAGTAGGAGGGAGAAGGTTGGGGAGCAGTTCTTC.

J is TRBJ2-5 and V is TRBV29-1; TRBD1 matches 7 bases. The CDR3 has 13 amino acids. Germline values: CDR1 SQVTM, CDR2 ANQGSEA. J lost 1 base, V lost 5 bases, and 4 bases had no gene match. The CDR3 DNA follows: TGCAGCGTTCTCGGACAGGCCCAAGAGACCCAGTACTTC. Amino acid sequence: CSVLGQAQETQYF.

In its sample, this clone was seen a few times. The CDR3: CASSQFSRAGELFF. The CDR3 DNA is TGCGCCAGCAGCCAATTCTCCAGGGCCGGGGAGCTGTTTTTT. This chain uses TRBV4-1 with TRBJ2-2; tentatively, D is TRBD1 (5 bases). Trimming stripped 2 bases from V and 6 bases from J, with 10 bases between. The CDR3 covers 14 residues. Germline V CDR1 and CDR2: MGHRA, YSYEKL.

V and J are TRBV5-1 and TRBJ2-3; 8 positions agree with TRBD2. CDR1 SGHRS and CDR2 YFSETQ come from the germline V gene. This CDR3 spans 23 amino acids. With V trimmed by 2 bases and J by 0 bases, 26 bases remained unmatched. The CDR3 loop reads CASSFGDPMRSSGTRLSTDTQYF. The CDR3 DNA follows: TGCGCCAGCAGCTTTGGAGACCCCATGAGGAGTAGCGGGACCCGATTAAGCACAGATACGCAGTATTTT.

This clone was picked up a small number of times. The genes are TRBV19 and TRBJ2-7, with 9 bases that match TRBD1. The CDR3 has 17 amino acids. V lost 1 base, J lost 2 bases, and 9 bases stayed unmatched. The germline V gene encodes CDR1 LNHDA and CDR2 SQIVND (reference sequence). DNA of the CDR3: TGTGCCAGTAGTATAGGACCCCCCCGACAGGGGGCCTACGAGCAGTACTTC. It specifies CASSIGPPRQGAYEQYF.

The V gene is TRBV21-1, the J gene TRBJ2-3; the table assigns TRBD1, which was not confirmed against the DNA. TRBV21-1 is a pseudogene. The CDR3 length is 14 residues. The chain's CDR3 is CASTTTGGTDTQYF. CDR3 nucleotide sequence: TGTGCCAGCACAACGACAGGCGGTACAGATACGCAGTATTTT.

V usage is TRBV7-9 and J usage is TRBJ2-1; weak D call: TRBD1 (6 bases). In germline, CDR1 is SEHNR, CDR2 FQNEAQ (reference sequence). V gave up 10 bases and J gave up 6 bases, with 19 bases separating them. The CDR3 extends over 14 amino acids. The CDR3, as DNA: TGTGCCACGAAACAGGGAGTTAGTGCCAATGAGCAGTTCTTC. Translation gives CATKQGVSANEQFF.

The CDR3 sequence: CSALGNEQFF. The CDR3 bases are TGCAGTGCCCTGGGGAATGAGCAGTTCTTC. The chain uses TRBV20-1 and TRBJ2-1, with D unclear. The CDR3 has 10 residues. Between the trimmed V and J ends, which lost 6 bases and 7 bases, there was a span of 7 bases. The germline V gene has CDR1 DFQATT and CDR2 SNEGSKA (reference sequence).

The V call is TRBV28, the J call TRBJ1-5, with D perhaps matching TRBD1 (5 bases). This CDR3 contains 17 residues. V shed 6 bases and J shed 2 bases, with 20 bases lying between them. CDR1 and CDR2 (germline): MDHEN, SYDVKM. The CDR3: CASSRFPSSGGNQPQHF. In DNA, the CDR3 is TGTGCCAGCAGCAGATTCCCCTCTTCGGGGGGCAATCAGCCCCAGCATTTT.

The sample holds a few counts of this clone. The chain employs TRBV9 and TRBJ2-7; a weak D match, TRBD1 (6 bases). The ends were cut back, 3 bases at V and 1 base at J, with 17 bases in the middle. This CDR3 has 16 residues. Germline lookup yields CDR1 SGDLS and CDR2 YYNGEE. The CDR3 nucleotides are TGTGCCAGCAGCGCGGACGGGGACAAGATTTCCTACGAGCAGTACTTC. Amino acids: CASSADGDKISYEQYF. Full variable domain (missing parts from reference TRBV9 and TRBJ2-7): DSGVTQTPKHLITATGQRVTLRCSPRSGDLSVYWYQQSLDQGLQFLIQYYNGEERAKGNILERFSAQQFPDLHSELNLSSLELGDSALYFCASSADGDKISYEQYFGPGTRLTVT.